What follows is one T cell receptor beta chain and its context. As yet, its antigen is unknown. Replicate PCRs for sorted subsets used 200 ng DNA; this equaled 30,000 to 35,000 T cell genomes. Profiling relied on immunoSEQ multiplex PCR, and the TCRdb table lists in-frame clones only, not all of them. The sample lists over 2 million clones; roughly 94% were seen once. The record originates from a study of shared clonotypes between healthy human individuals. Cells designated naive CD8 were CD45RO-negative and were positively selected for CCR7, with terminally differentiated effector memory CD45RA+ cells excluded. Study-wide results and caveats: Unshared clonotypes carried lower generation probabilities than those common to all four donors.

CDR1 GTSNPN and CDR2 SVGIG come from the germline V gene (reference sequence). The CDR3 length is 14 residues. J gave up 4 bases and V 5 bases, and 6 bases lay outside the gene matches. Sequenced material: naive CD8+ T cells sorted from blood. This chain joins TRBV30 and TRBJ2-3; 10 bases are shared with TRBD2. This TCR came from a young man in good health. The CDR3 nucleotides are TGTGCCTGGGAAACTAGCGGGATTTCAGATACGCAGTATTTT. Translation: CAWETSGISDTQYF.